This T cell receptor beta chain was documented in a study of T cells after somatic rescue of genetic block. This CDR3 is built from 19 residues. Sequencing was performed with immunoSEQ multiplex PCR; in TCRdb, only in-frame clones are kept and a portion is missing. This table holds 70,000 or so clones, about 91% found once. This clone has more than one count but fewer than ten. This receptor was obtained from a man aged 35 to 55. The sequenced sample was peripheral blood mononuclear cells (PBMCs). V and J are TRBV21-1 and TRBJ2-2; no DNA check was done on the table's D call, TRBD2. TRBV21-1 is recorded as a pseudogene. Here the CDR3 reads CASSKRPKGSGGPDGELFF. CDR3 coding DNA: TGTGCCAGCAGCAAAAGGCCTAAGGGTAGCGGGGGTCCCGACGGGGAGCTGTTTTTT.